The 19 T cell receptor beta chains presented below share a single source sample, sequenced in a study of cytomegalovirus exposure and HLA in healthy donors. The PCR ran on 60 Vbeta and 13 Jbeta primers. The protocol was immunoSEQ multiplex PCR, while the TCRdb copy is restricted to in-frame clones and leaves out a portion. The table lists about 90,000 clones. What was sequenced was PBMCs. The receptor set was obtained from a woman aged 30 to 39 in good health and CMV-seronegative.

The rearrangement joins TRBV7-9 to TRBJ2-7; D is uncertain. V was pared by 5 bases and J by 6 bases, with 14 bases between. The germline CDR1 and CDR2 sequences are SEHNR and FQNEAQ (reference sequence). The CDR3 is 13 residues long. Written as DNA, the CDR3 is TGTGCCAGCAGCCCCCCCGGGTCTCGCGAGCAGTACTTC. The encoded protein is CASSPPGSREQYF.

The V gene is TRBV6-6, the J gene TRBJ2-1; D not certain. CDR1 and CDR2 (germline): MNHNY, SVGAGI (reference sequence). V dropped 6 bases and J dropped 5 bases, with 14 bases sitting between them. The CDR3 sequence is 14 residues long. For the CDR3, the DNA is TGTGCCAGCAGGTCACTAACGACCCACAATGAGCAGTTCTTC. Protein sequence: CASRSLTTHNEQFF.

The rearrangement links TRBV2 to TRBJ1-1; D possibly corresponds to TRBD1 (6 bases). CDR3 size: 13 residues. Trimming took off 9 bases at V and 4 bases at J, with 15 bases between the two ends. The germline V gene has CDR1 SNHLY and CDR2 FYNNEI. CDR3 nucleotides: TGTGCCAGACAAGGGGGTCTGAGCACTGAAGCTTTCTTT. The encoded protein is CARQGGLSTEAFF.

The gene calls are TRBV14 and TRBJ1-2; D is undetermined. Trimming removed 1 base at V and 0 bases at J, with 9 bases between. The germline CDR1 and CDR2 sequences are SGHDN and FVKESK. The CDR3 loop spans 15 amino acids. Here the CDR3 reads CASSQAPLANYGYTF. The CDR3 nucleotides read TGTGCCAGCAGCCAAGCTCCACTCGCTAACTATGGCTACACCTTC.

This rearrangement joins TRBV4-2 to TRBJ2-7; TRBD2 might be the D (6 bases). The CDR3 runs to 14 residues. Germline CDR1 is LGHNA and CDR2 is YNFKEQ. Trimming pared 4 bases from V and 2 bases from J, leaving 12 bases between. The chain's CDR3 is CASSPDGGTYEQYF. The CDR3 coding sequence is TGTGCCAGCAGCCCCGATGGGGGGACCTACGAGCAGTACTTC.

The V call is TRBV19, the J call TRBJ1-1; tentative D call: TRBD1 (5 bases). The germline V gene has CDR1 LNHDA and CDR2 SQIVND (reference sequence). The CDR3 is 13 amino acids. The V gene lost 5 bases and the J gene lost 5 bases, with 12 bases spanning the gap. Here the CDR3 reads CASSFTGETEAFF. CDR3 coding DNA: TGTGCCAGTAGTTTTACAGGTGAGACTGAAGCTTTCTTT. The variable domain in full, with the rest retrieved from reference TRBV19 and TRBJ1-1, is DGGITQSPKYLFRKEGQNVTLSCEQNLNHDAMYWYRQDPGQGLRLIYYSQIVNDFQKGDIAEGYSVSREKKESFPLTVTSAQKNPTAFYLCASSFTGETEAFFGQGTRLTVV.

The V call is TRBV5-6, the J call TRBJ2-7, with D maybe TRBD1 (6 bases). Trimming shortened V by 4 bases and J by 3 bases, and 17 bases separated the two germline ends. CDR3 length: 15 residues. Germline loops: CDR1 SGHDT, CDR2 YYEEEE. The CDR3 is CASSTAGQRNYEQYF. CDR3 nucleotides: TGTGCCAGCAGCACCGCTGGACAGAGAAACTACGAGCAGTACTTC.

Points on this clone: A junction end diverges from the germline sequence, so it may reflect a read error. This chain uses TRBV5-1 with TRBJ1-3, with TRBD1 identical over 7 bases. This CDR3 is built from 14 residues. The germline CDR1 and CDR2 sequences are SGHRS and YFSETQ. The CDR3: CASNLVGQGNTIYF. The CDR3 bases are TGCGCCAGCAACTTGGTGGGACAGGGAAACACCATATATTTT.

The chain carries TRBV5-8 and TRBJ1-5; D is uncertain. The CDR3 sequence is 15 residues long. V gave up 4 bases and J gave up 2 bases, with 13 bases separating them. The germline gives CDR1 SGHTS, CDR2 YDEGEE. CDR3 amino acids: CASSTLGLGNQPQHF. In DNA, the CDR3 is TGTGCCAGCAGCACCCTAGGACTGGGCAATCAGCCCCAGCATTTT.

The rearrangement joins TRBV5-5 to TRBJ1-6, with D possibly matching TRBD1 (5 bases). V gave up 1 base and J gave up 0 bases, with 14 bases separating them. Germline V gene lookup returns CDR1 SGHKS and CDR2 YYEKEE (reference sequence). This CDR3 contains 18 residues. The CDR3 spells CASSLTGDSTSYNSPLHF. CDR3 DNA sequence: TGTGCCAGCAGCTTGACCGGGGACTCAACCTCCTATAATTCACCCCTCCACTTT. Looking up the rest from reference TRBV5-5 and TRBJ1-6 gives the full variable domain: DAGVTQSPTHLIKTRGQQVTLRCSPISGHKSVSWYQQVLGQGPQFIFQYYEKEERGRGNFPDRFSARQFPNYSSELNVNALLLGDSALYLCASSLTGDSTSYNSPLHFGNGTRLTVT.

This sequence joins TRBV5-6 and TRBJ1-2; TRBD1 is a possible D gene (6 bases). Per the germline V gene, CDR1 is SGHDT and CDR2 is YYEEEE. This CDR3 contains 16 residues. Trimming removed 5 bases from V and 2 bases from J, with 19 bases in between. CDR3 DNA sequence: TGTGCCAGCAGACATAACTCCCGGGACACAAACTATGGCTACACCTTC. Translation gives CASRHNSRDTNYGYTF. Full variable domain (missing parts from reference TRBV5-6 and TRBJ1-2): DAGVTQSPTHLIKTRGQQVTLRCSPKSGHDTVSWYQQALGQGPQFIFQYYEEEERQRGNFPDRFSGHQFPNYSSELNVNALLLGDSALYLCASRHNSRDTNYGYTFGSGTRLTVV.

The gene calls are TRBV4-2 and TRBJ1-6; 7 bases fit TRBD1. This CDR3 has 17 amino acids. CDR1 LGHNA and CDR2 YNFKEQ come from the germline V gene. Unmatched junction bases numbered 13, after V lost 4 bases and J lost 7 bases. This CDR3 is CASSPEPAGTENSPLHF. CDR3 DNA sequence: TGTGCCAGCAGCCCGGAACCCGCGGGGACAGAAAATTCACCCCTCCACTTT.

V usage is TRBV19 and J usage is TRBJ2-2; D is undetermined. The V end lost 3 bases, the J end lost 7 bases, and 3 bases lay between the germline ends. The germline V gene has CDR1 LNHDA and CDR2 SQIVND (reference sequence). The length of the CDR3 is 11 residues. Here the CDR3 DNA reads TGTGCCAGTAGTATTCTCGGGGAGCTGTTTTTT. This translates into CASSILGELFF. Drawing the rest from reference TRBV19 and TRBJ2-2, the complete variable domain is DGGITQSPKYLFRKEGQNVTLSCEQNLNHDAMYWYRQDPGQGLRLIYYSQIVNDFQKGDIAEGYSVSREKKESFPLTVTSAQKNPTAFYLCASSILGELFFGEGSRLTVL.

The chain joins TRBV27 to TRBJ1-4; D is ambiguous. Germline CDR1 is MNHEY and CDR2 is SMNVEV (reference sequence). Trimming shortened V by 2 bases and J by 0 bases, and 7 bases separated the two germline ends. This CDR3 is built from 15 residues. CDR3 DNA: TGTGCCAGCAGTTTAATGAGTGCAACTAATGAAAAACTGTTTTTT. This translates into CASSLMSATNEKLFF.

The chain carries TRBV11-2 and TRBJ2-2, with 9 positions matching TRBD1. CDR1 is SGHAT, CDR2 FQNNGV, per germline. Trimming cost V 5 bases and J 1 base; bases outside gene matches: 5. The CDR3 has 16 residues. CDR3 bases: TGTGCCAGCAGCGCGACAGGGGGTTGGAACACCGGGGAGCTGTTTTTT. Amino acid sequence: CASSATGGWNTGELFF.

The chain uses TRBV7-2 and TRBJ2-7; maybe TRBD2 (7 bases). CDR1 SGHTA and CDR2 FQGNSA come from the germline V gene. V dropped 4 bases and J dropped 7 bases, with 20 bases sitting between them. This CDR3 is 15 amino acids long. The CDR3 is CASSWAWGGAGEQYF. The CDR3 coding sequence is TGTGCCAGCAGCTGGGCGTGGGGGGGCGCGGGGGAGCAGTACTTC. Full variable domain (missing parts from reference TRBV7-2 and TRBJ2-7): GAGVSQSPSNKVTEKGKDVELRCDPISGHTALYWYRQSLGQGLEFLIYFQGNSAPDKSGLPSDRFSAERTGGSVSTLTIQRTQQEDSAVYLCASSWAWGGAGEQYFGPGTRLTVT.

The rearrangement joins TRBV18 to TRBJ1-1; tentative D call: TRBD1 (5 bases). The length of the CDR3 is 12 residues. Deletions cut 5 bases from V and 8 bases from J, with 12 bases between. The germline gives CDR1 KGHSH, CDR2 LQKENI. The chain's CDR3 is CASSTGRAEAFF. CDR3 coding DNA: TGTGCCAGCTCAACAGGACGGGCCGAAGCTTTCTTT.

V gene TRBV6-1 combines with J gene TRBJ1-4, with 7 bases aligning to TRBD1. From germline, CDR1 is MNHNS and CDR2 SASEGT. V lost 5 bases to trimming and J lost 7 bases; unmatched junction nucleotides: 10. The CDR3 is 15 residues long. The CDR3: CASSPFTGEAEKLFF. The CDR3 nucleotides read TGTGCCAGCAGTCCTTTTACAGGGGAGGCTGAAAAACTGTTTTTT.

The chain recombines TRBV29-1 with TRBJ1-2, with a possible D match to TRBD1 (5 bases). Germline assignment: CDR1 SQVTM and CDR2 ANQGSEA. This CDR3 region has 11 residues. Trimming left V 5 bases short and J 8 bases short, with 12 bases between. The CDR3 sequence is CSVWGRGGYTF. The CDR3 DNA follows: TGCAGCGTTTGGGGCCGGGGGGGCTACACCTTC.